Listed here are 14 T cell receptor beta chains from one sample, sequenced in a study of T cells after yellow fever vaccination. MiXCR was run by TCRdb on the 5' RACE reads, yielding one entry per CDR3 protein. This table holds 300,000 to 400,000 distinct CDR3 sequences, roughly 8.4% found once. The source was PBMCs, collected about 41 days after the first yellow fever vaccination. The receptors derive from a man younger than 35 who received the YFV17D yellow fever vaccine.

CDR3 sequence (DNA): TGTGCCAGCAGCCCGTCGGGCGGGCGGGGGTTGACAGATACGCAGTATTTT. This codes for CASSPSGGRGLTDTQYF. This chain joins TRBV28 and TRBJ2-3; 7 bases are a match to TRBD2. The germline gives CDR1 MDHEN, CDR2 SYDVKM. The V segment lost 6 bases and the J segment 3 bases; nucleotides outside the gene matches: 15. The CDR3 sequence is 17 residues long.

The rearrangement uses TRBV12-3 or TRBV12-4 and TRBJ1-5, with D perhaps TRBD1 (6 bases). The CDR3 consists of 15 residues. Trimming cost V 6 bases and J 6 bases, with 18 bases left between them. The CDR3: CASRKGGGAPQPQHF. CDR3 bases: TGTGCCAGCAGGAAGGGAGGGGGGGCACCTCAGCCCCAGCATTTT.

The CDR3 nucleotides are TGTGCCACCAGCCCCGGGACAGGGGGCCGGGAGCCCCAGCATTTT. Encoded protein: CATSPGTGGREPQHF. The V gene is TRBV24-1, the J gene TRBJ1-5, with 12 bases lining up with TRBD1. Germline V lookup: CDR1 KGHDR, CDR2 SFDVKD. Germline trimming cut 7 bases from V and 8 bases from J; bases unmatched to any gene: 8. There are 15 residues in the CDR3.

J is TRBJ2-7 and V is TRBV4-1, with a weak D call TRBD1 (6 bases). Germline CDR1 reads MGHRA; CDR2 reads YSYEKL. Trimming stripped 0 bases from V and 2 bases from J, with 11 bases between. This CDR3 is built from 15 residues. In DNA form, the CDR3 reads TGCGCCAGCAGCCAAGACACAGGGTCGGCCTACGAGCAGTACGTC. Translation: CASSQDTGSAYEQYV.

In its sample, this clonotype was seen a few times. The chain has TRBV20-1 and TRBJ2-1, with 12 bases identical to TRBD2. Germline V CDR1 and CDR2: DFQATT, SNEGSKA (reference sequence). This CDR3 is 16 amino acids long. V gave up 3 bases and J gave up 7 bases; unmatched junction bases: 10. The CDR3 region is CSASRLAGDLGNEQFF. The CDR3 DNA is TGCAGTGCTAGCCGACTAGCGGGGGATCTTGGGAATGAGCAGTTCTTC.

The chain links TRBV7-2 to TRBJ1-1; D not resolved. Between the trimmed V and J ends, which lost 0 bases and 1 base, there was a span of 12 bases. Germline CDR1 and CDR2: SGHTA and FQGNSA. CDR3 length: 16 amino acids. The CDR3 sequence is CASSLASRYSNTEAFF. The DNA of the CDR3 is TGTGCCAGCAGCTTAGCTTCTCGTTATTCGAACACTGAAGCTTTCTTT.

The genes are TRBV5-6 and TRBJ1-6; 12 nucleotides match TRBD1. Germline V gene sequence: CDR1 SGHDT, CDR2 YYEEEE. The CDR3 sequence is 21 residues long. The ends lost 10 bases at V and 14 bases at J; junction bases unmatched: 34. The CDR3 here is CARQSGQGAPNPQRPIQALHF. The CDR3 bases are TGTGCCCGGCAGTCGGGACAGGGGGCACCCAACCCGCAGCGACCGATTCAGGCCCTCCACTTT.

The genes are TRBV6-2 or TRBV6-3 and TRBJ1-2, with unresolved D. Germline lookup yields CDR1 MNHEY and CDR2 SVGEGT. This CDR3 is built from 13 residues. Trimming took 5 bases from V and 3 from J, leaving 10 bases between them. The CDR3 DNA is TGTGCCAGCAGTGACGGGCTATACTATGGCTACACCTTC. This codes for CASSDGLYYGYTF.

In this sample, this clonotype turned up a few times. This rearrangement joins TRBV28 to TRBJ2-7; perhaps TRBD1 as D (6 bases). The CDR3 length is 15 residues. Trimming removed 7 bases from V and 4 bases from J, with 20 bases in between. Looked up from germline, CDR1 is MDHEN and CDR2 is SYDVKM. The CDR3 DNA sequence: TGTGCCAGCATCGCGGGTAAAGGGGGAAGGTACGAGCAGTACGTC. Its translation: CASIAGKGGRYEQYV.

This clonotype showed up just a few times. The chain uses TRBV27 and TRBJ1-5; no clear D. The CDR3 runs to 13 residues. CDR1 is MNHEY and CDR2 is SMNVEV in the germline V gene (reference sequence). The V gene lost 3 bases and the J gene lost 8 bases, with 11 bases spanning the gap. The CDR3 nucleotides read TGTGCCAGCAGTTTGAACAGTTTGGAGCCCCAGCATTTT. Its protein is CASSLNSLEPQHF.

The J gene is TRBJ1-3, the V gene TRBV7-9; no definite D call. The CDR3 consists of 15 residues. Germline V gene data show CDR1 as SEHNR and CDR2 as FQNEAQ (reference sequence). Trimming removed 1 base at V and 2 bases at J, with 9 bases between. Here the CDR3 DNA reads TGTGCCAGCAGCTTAGTTGGGATCCCTGGAAACACCATATATTTT. It encodes CASSLVGIPGNTIYF. Based on the CDR3 plus reference TRBV7-9 and TRBJ1-3, the full variable domain is DTGVSQNPRHKITKRGQNVTFRCDPISEHNRLYWYRQTLGQGPEFLTYFQNEAQLEKSRLLSDRFSAERPKGSFSTLEIQRTEQGDSAMYLCASSLVGIPGNTIYFGEGSWLTVV.

This clonotype was counted a few times. This sequence joins TRBV11-2 and TRBJ2-7; no clear D gene. From germline, CDR1 is SGHAT and CDR2 FQNNGV. V dropped 7 bases and J dropped 1 base, with 8 bases sitting between them. The CDR3 totals 12 residues. The CDR3: CASNGLSYEQYV. CDR3 bases: TGTGCCAGCAACGGTCTATCCTACGAGCAGTACGTC.

In this sample, this clonotype turned up a few times. The chain joins TRBV20-1 to TRBJ2-2; 8 nucleotides match TRBD2. This CDR3 contains 13 residues. Germline loops: CDR1 DFQATT, CDR2 SNEGSKA (reference sequence). The trim removed 6 bases at V and 5 bases at J, leaving 5 bases unmatched. The CDR3 nucleotides are TGCAGTGCCCCCCGGGGGGGGACCGGGGAGCTGTTTTTT. It is translated as CSAPRGGTGELFF.

A few counts support this clonotype. The V gene is TRBV2, the J gene TRBJ2-5, with 14 positions matching TRBD2. This CDR3 spans 15 amino acids. Losses at the gene ends were 6 bases for V and 6 bases for J; bases not matched to a gene: 6. Germline loops: CDR1 SNHLY, CDR2 FYNNEI. CDR3 DNA: TGTGCCAGCAGATCGACTAGCGGGGGGGGAAAGACCCAGTACTTC. The encoded protein is CASRSTSGGGKTQYF.